What follows are 30 T cell receptor beta chains derived from one specimen sequenced in a study of T cell responses to AZD1222 COVID-19 vaccine. TCRdb's table, derived via immunoSEQ multiplex PCR, lists solely in-frame clones and lacks some. This sample has approximately 200,000 clones; 80% to 95% occur once, and the top ten carry more than 0.8%. Source: peripheral blood, taken 28 days after the second AZD1222 dose. The receptors stem from an adult who received the AZD1222 COVID-19 vaccine.

This sequence joins TRBV5-1 and TRBJ2-6; D not resolved. The CDR3 totals 15 residues. Germline V gene sequence: CDR1 SGHRS, CDR2 YFSETQ. Trimming cost V 1 base and J 0 bases, with 5 bases left between them. DNA of the CDR3: TGCGCCAGCAGCTTGCCGCTCTCTGGGGCCAACGTCCTGACTTTC. Amino acid sequence: CASSLPLSGANVLTF.

J is TRBJ1-2 and V is TRBV27; 7 bases line up with TRBD1. The germline CDR1 and CDR2 sequences are MNHEY and SMNVEV (reference sequence). J was trimmed by 1 base and V by 8 bases; bases with no gene match: 7. There are 14 residues in the CDR3. This chain's CDR3 is CASRPRDSNYGYTF. The CDR3 DNA reads TGTGCCAGCCGCCCCCGGGACAGTAACTATGGCTACACCTTC.

V gene TRBV19 combines with J gene TRBJ2-7; D is unresolved. Trimming took 5 bases from V and 2 from J, leaving 16 bases between them. This CDR3 region has 15 residues. CDR1 is LNHDA and CDR2 is SQIVND in the germline V gene (reference sequence). CDR3 in DNA: TGTGCCAGTAGTCGTCTTTCCGGGCCGACCTACGAGCAGTACTTC. Protein sequence: CASSRLSGPTYEQYF.

This rearrangement joins TRBV12-3 or TRBV12-4 to TRBJ1-2; unclear D gene. V was trimmed by 3 bases and J by 9 bases, leaving 11 bases between them. This CDR3 spans 12 amino acids. The CDR3 DNA is TGTGCCAGCAGTTTCCCCGACGGTCGCTACACCTTC. This gives the protein CASSFPDGRYTF.

This chain connects TRBV6-2 or TRBV6-3 to TRBJ1-1, with D possibly being TRBD1 (5 bases). Trimming removed 0 bases from V and 2 bases from J, with 10 bases in between. This CDR3 is 15 amino acids long. Germline CDR1 MNHEY, CDR2 SVGEGT. The CDR3 spells CASSYSSTANTEAFF. CDR3 coding DNA: TGTGCCAGCAGTTACTCCTCGACAGCTAACACTGAAGCTTTCTTT.

The V and J genes are TRBV14 and TRBJ1-1; tentative D call: TRBD1 (5 bases). V was pared by 5 bases and J by 3 bases, with 13 bases between. Per the germline V gene, CDR1 is SGHDN and CDR2 is FVKESK. CDR3 length: 14 amino acids. The CDR3 here is CASSFMEGYTEAFF. DNA of the CDR3: TGTGCCAGCAGCTTTATGGAGGGGTACACTGAAGCTTTCTTT. The entire variable domain, with the rest obtained from reference TRBV14 and TRBJ1-1, is as follows: EAGVTQFPSHSVIEKGQTVTLRCDPISGHDNLYWYRRVMGKEIKFLLHFVKESKQDESGMPNNRFLAERTGGTYSTLKVQPAELEDSGVYFCASSFMEGYTEAFFGQGTRLTVV.

The chain carries TRBV10-1 and TRBJ2-3, with D perhaps being TRBD1 or TRBD2 (5 bases each). Germline-derived CDR1 and CDR2 are WNHNN and SYGVQD (reference sequence). The V end lost 4 bases, the J end lost 6 bases, and 14 bases lay between the germline ends. The CDR3 is 14 amino acids. CDR3 nucleotides: TGCGCCAGCAGTGCAAGAAGAGGGGCGGATACGCAGTATTTT. Its translation is CASSARRGADTQYF.

The chain couples TRBV10-3 to TRBJ2-1, with 7 bases lining up with TRBD2. Per germline, CDR1 ENHRY and CDR2 SYGVKD. This CDR3 has 15 amino acids. V was clipped by 2 bases and J by 2 bases; unmatched bases: 3. CDR3 sequence (DNA): TGTGCCATCAGTGAGGGGGGACTAACCTACAATGAGCAGTTCTTC. It codes for CAISEGGLTYNEQFF.

The chain couples TRBV30 to TRBJ1-6; D ambiguous. The V and J ends lost 2 bases and 3 bases respectively, with 8 bases between them. The CDR3 runs 14 residues. CDR1 and CDR2 from the germline V gene are GTSNPN and SVGIG (reference sequence). The CDR3, as DNA: TGTGCCTGGAGTAGTGGGAACTATAATTCACCCCTCCACTTT. Translation: CAWSSGNYNSPLHF. The whole variable domain, remainder taken from reference TRBV30 and TRBJ1-6, is SQTIHQWPATLVQPVGSPLSLECTVEGTSNPNLYWYRQAAGRGLQLLFYSVGIGQISSEVPQNLSASRPQDRQFILSSKKLLLSDSGFYLCAWSSGNYNSPLHFGNGTRLTVT.

This clone appeared a single time. The chain carries TRBV6-5 and TRBJ1-5; D gene unclear. Germline V gives CDR1 MNHEY, CDR2 SVGAGI. The CDR3 consists of 14 residues. V dropped 6 bases and J dropped 6 bases, with 15 bases sitting between them. The CDR3 DNA follows: TGTGCCAGCAGCTCCGACGGAGGCGGTCAGCCCCAGCATTTT. It is translated as CASSSDGGGQPQHF.

This rearrangement joins TRBV27 to TRBJ2-3, with 12 nucleotides matching TRBD2. CDR1 and CDR2 from the germline V gene are MNHEY and SMNVEV (reference sequence). This CDR3 comprises 15 residues. The J segment lost 4 bases and the V segment lost 8 bases, leaving 7 bases of the junction unmatched. The CDR3 bases are TGTGCCAGCTATCTCCTAGCGGGGGGGCCAGATACGCAGTATTTT. This gives the protein CASYLLAGGPDTQYF.

V is TRBV4-2 and J is TRBJ1-1; 8 positions match TRBD1. CDR3 size: 16 residues. Germline CDR1 reads LGHNA; CDR2 reads YNFKEQ. J was trimmed by 3 bases and V by 0 bases; bases with no gene match: 6. The CDR3: CASSQDNRGSHTEAFF. CDR3 in DNA: TGTGCCAGCAGCCAAGATAACAGGGGGTCGCACACTGAAGCTTTCTTT.

The chain combines TRBV19 with TRBJ2-2, with a possible D match to TRBD2 (5 bases). Trimming stripped 7 bases from V and 3 bases from J, with 15 bases between. The CDR3 extends over 15 amino acids. Germline assignment: CDR1 LNHDA and CDR2 SQIVND (reference sequence). This CDR3 is CASIHPTSHTGELFF. In DNA form, the CDR3 reads TGTGCCAGTATCCATCCCACTAGTCACACCGGGGAGCTGTTTTTT.

The chain uses TRBV7-2 and TRBJ1-1, with 9 bases identical to TRBD1. Germline trimming cut 5 bases from V and 10 bases from J; bases unmatched to any gene: 11. The CDR3 extends over 14 amino acids. The V gene's germline CDR1 is SGHTA and CDR2 FQGNSA. The CDR3 DNA reads as TGTGCCAGCAGCACCGGGACAGGGAAAAGGATAGCTTTCTTT. This translates into CASSTGTGKRIAFF. Supplemented by reference TRBV7-2 and TRBJ1-1, the full variable domain reads GAGVSQSPSNKVTEKGKDVELRCDPISGHTALYWYRQSLGQGLEFLIYFQGNSAPDKSGLPSDRFSAERTGGSVSTLTIQRTQQEDSAVYLCASSTGTGKRIAFFGQGTRLTVV.

The genes are TRBV5-1 and TRBJ2-1; 12 positions agree with TRBD1. After removal of 1 base from V and 4 bases from J, the junction contained 9 bases not matched to a gene. There are 18 residues in the CDR3. Germline V gene lookup returns CDR1 SGHRS and CDR2 YFSETQ. The CDR3 DNA reads TGCGCCAGCAGCTTGAGGCCGCCGGGACAGGGGGCTTACAATGAGCAGTTCTTC. Translated, it gives CASSLRPPGQGAYNEQFF.

This clone was found once. The chain joins TRBV4-1 to TRBJ2-5; D gene unclear. The CDR3 is 15 amino acids. The germline V gene encodes CDR1 MGHRA and CDR2 YSYEKL. The ends were cut back, 0 bases at V and 0 bases at J, with 8 bases in the middle. This chain's CDR3 is CASSQDSRYQETQYF. CDR3 coding DNA: TGCGCCAGCAGCCAAGATTCACGGTACCAAGAGACCCAGTACTTC.

CDR3 loop: CASRKGQGSGGETQYF. The CDR3 bases are TGTGCCAGCAGAAAGGGACAGGGGTCCGGGGGGGAGACCCAGTACTTC. The V gene is TRBV2, the J gene TRBJ2-5, with 10 bases matching TRBD1. The J segment lost 5 bases and the V segment lost 6 bases, leaving 12 bases of the junction unmatched. This CDR3 is built from 16 residues. The germline gives CDR1 SNHLY, CDR2 FYNNEI.

This clone was observed a few times. The chain carries TRBV5-5 and TRBJ1-2; 7 bases line up with TRBD1. The V gene end was trimmed by 4 bases and the J gene end by 2 bases; junction bases not matched to a gene: 8. The germline CDR1 and CDR2 sequences are SGHKS and YYEKEE (reference sequence). The length of the CDR3 is 15 residues. The CDR3, as DNA: TGTGCCAGCAGCCCCTTCGGGACAGCCAACTATGGCTACACCTTC. It translates to CASSPFGTANYGYTF.

The chain links TRBV7-2 to TRBJ2-5; the D gene is possibly TRBD1 (6 bases). Germline CDR1 and CDR2: SGHTA and FQGNSA. The V end lost 3 bases, the J end lost 5 bases, and 10 bases lay between the germline ends. The CDR3 is 13 residues long. The chain's CDR3 is CASSLRQEETQYF. In DNA form, the CDR3 reads TGTGCCAGCAGCTTGAGACAGGAGGAGACCCAGTACTTC.

V is TRBV4-2 and J is TRBJ2-7; D is possibly TRBD2 (7 bases). V lost 3 bases, J lost 5 bases, and 20 bases lay in between. This CDR3 is built from 16 residues. The germline V gene has CDR1 LGHNA and CDR2 YNFKEQ. CDR3 bases: TGTGCCAGCAGCCAGGGTAGGGGAGGGGGGTGGCACGAGCAGTACTTC. As protein: CASSQGRGGGWHEQYF.

The V gene is TRBV18, the J gene TRBJ1-2, with TRBD1 matching over 8 bases. Germline V gives CDR1 KGHSH, CDR2 LQKENI. V shed 1 base and J 3 bases; nucleotides not matched to a gene: 4. CDR3 size: 15 residues. CDR3 nucleotides: TGTGCCAGCTCACCACGGCCGGGACAGGACTATGGCTACACCTTC. It translates to CASSPRPGQDYGYTF. Full variable domain (missing parts from reference TRBV18 and TRBJ1-2): NAGVMQNPRHLVRRRGQEARLRCSPMKGHSHVYWYRQLPEEGLKFMVYLQKENIIDESGMPKERFSAEFPKEGPSILRIQQVVRGDSAAYFCASSPRPGQDYGYTFGSGTRLTVV.

The rearrangement uses TRBV5-1 and TRBJ1-2; D unclear. Trimming took off 0 bases at V and 4 bases at J, with 22 bases between the two ends. This CDR3 region has 18 residues. Germline assignment: CDR1 SGHRS and CDR2 YFSETQ. In DNA form, the CDR3 reads TGCGCCAGCAGCTTGGGAGGTTTTATAGCCCAGGAGGGCTATGGCTACACCTTC. Amino acids: CASSLGGFIAQEGYGYTF.

J is TRBJ2-7 and V is TRBV2; possibly TRBD2 for D (6 bases). The CDR3 runs to 14 residues. CDR1 is SNHLY, CDR2 FYNNEI, per germline. Between the trimmed V and J ends, which lost 2 bases and 1 base, there was a span of 9 bases. The CDR3 sequence: CASSESAGSYEQYF. The CDR3, as DNA: TGTGCCAGCAGTGAATCTGCGGGATCCTACGAGCAGTACTTC.

J is TRBJ2-3 and V is TRBV7-2, with D possibly called TRBD1 or TRBD2 (5 bases each). The CDR3 has 14 amino acids. V was clipped by 3 bases and J by 1 base, with 8 bases between them. CDR1 is SGHTA, CDR2 FQGNSA, per germline. CDR3 residues: CASSFEGRTDTQYF. The CDR3 DNA reads as TGTGCCAGCAGCTTCGAGGGGCGCACAGATACGCAGTATTTT.

The rearrangement joins TRBV9 to TRBJ2-2; perhaps TRBD2 as D (5 bases). V lost 3 bases and J 5 bases, leaving 11 bases between the germline ends. Germline CDR1 SGDLS, CDR2 YYNGEE. The CDR3 contains 14 residues. This chain's CDR3 is CASSATGWTGELFF. The CDR3 bases are TGTGCCAGCAGCGCCACGGGATGGACCGGGGAGCTGTTTTTT.

J is TRBJ1-1 and V is TRBV4-2, with a possible D match to TRBD1 (6 bases). CDR1 LGHNA and CDR2 YNFKEQ come from the germline V gene. This CDR3 is 17 amino acids long. Trimming took 0 bases from V and 4 from J, leaving 18 bases between them. CDR3 sequence: CASSQDYGAGESTEAFF. The CDR3 DNA reads TGTGCCAGCAGCCAAGATTATGGGGCAGGGGAGAGCACTGAAGCTTTCTTT.

This clone was observed a few times. The V gene is TRBV3-1 (or the pseudogene TRBV3-2), the J gene TRBJ1-2; D is unclear. Germline CDR1 is LGHDT and CDR2 is YNNKEL (reference sequence). V dropped 0 bases and J dropped 4 bases, with 6 bases sitting between them. The CDR3 extends over 13 amino acids. The CDR3 coding sequence is TGTGCCAGCAGCCAAGAGGGAGGCTATGGCTACACCTTC. It encodes CASSQEGGYGYTF.

The rearrangement uses TRBV5-8 and TRBJ1-4; D unresolved. Trimming cost V 2 bases and J 7 bases, with 3 bases left between them. Looked up from germline, CDR1 is SGHTS and CDR2 is YDEGEE. This CDR3 spans 11 amino acids. The CDR3 DNA reads as TGTGCCAGCAGCTTTCGTGAAAAACTGTTTTTT. Amino acids: CASSFREKLFF.

The V gene is TRBV6-5, the J gene TRBJ2-7; D unresolved. Per the germline V gene, CDR1 is MNHEY and CDR2 is SVGAGI. V gave up 2 bases and J gave up 3 bases, with 14 bases separating them. This CDR3 has 15 amino acids. The CDR3 DNA reads as TGTGCCAGCAGTTACGCCTCTAATTTCGGCTACGAGCAGTACTTC. This encodes CASSYASNFGYEQYF.

This clone was detected only once. The V call is TRBV30, the J call TRBJ2-1; D might be TRBD1 or TRBD2, each matching 5 bases. This CDR3 has 14 residues. Germline V gene sequence: CDR1 GTSNPN, CDR2 SVGIG (reference sequence). V was trimmed by 5 bases and J by 12 bases, leaving 23 bases between them. Written as DNA, the CDR3 is TGTGCCTGGGATCCGGGACCCCCCTTACGTGGGCAGTTCTTC. As protein: CAWDPGPPLRGQFF.